Below are 22 T cell receptor beta chains sequenced from a single sample in a study of cytomegalovirus exposure and HLA in healthy donors. 13 Jbeta primers and 60 Vbeta primers were used for the PCR. Libraries were prepared by immunoSEQ multiplex PCR; TCRdb keeps only in-frame clonotypes and omits some of them. This sample has approximately 150,000 clones; about 80% occur once, and the top ten carry 4.8%. Sequenced sample: PBMCs. The receptors originated from a young man in good health and CMV-seronegative.

V and J are TRBV28 and TRBJ1-5; unclear D gene. CDR3 length: 16 amino acids. V was trimmed by 3 bases and J by 2 bases, leaving 14 bases between them. CDR1 and CDR2 (germline): MDHEN, SYDVKM. The CDR3 is CASSFIFKGGNQPQHF. As DNA, the CDR3 is TGTGCCAGCAGTTTTATATTTAAGGGAGGCAATCAGCCCCAGCATTTT.

The chain is built from TRBV5-6 and TRBJ2-5; tentative D call: TRBD1 (7 bases). Trimming shortened V by 5 bases and J by 11 bases, and 25 bases separated the two germline ends. CDR1 is SGHDT, CDR2 YYEEEE, per germline. The length of the CDR3 is 15 residues. The DNA of the CDR3 is TGTGCCAGCAGTGGGGGAGGTAGGGGGCAGAGGGAGCAGTACTTC. It encodes CASSGGGRGQREQYF.

As to this clone: One end of the junction fails to match germline, which may point to a read error. The chain carries TRBV29-1 and TRBJ2-7, with 8 bases lining up with TRBD1. There are 18 residues in the CDR3. CDR1 is SQVTM and CDR2 is ANQGSEA in the germline V gene. CDR3 protein: CTHFRSRGRPGWWYEQYF. In nucleotides, the CDR3 is TGTACCCACTTTAGGAGCAGGGGGCGGCCGGGCTGGTGGTACGAGCAGTACTTC.

This chain links TRBV7-2 with TRBJ2-3, with 11 bases matching TRBD2. This CDR3 is built from 15 residues. The J segment lost 5 bases and the V segment lost 1 base, leaving 2 bases of the junction unmatched. CDR1 and CDR2 (germline): SGHTA, FQGNSA. DNA of the CDR3: TGTGCCAGCAGCTTAGTAGCGGGAGGGGGAGATACGCAGTATTTT. Translation: CASSLVAGGGDTQYF.

This clone was seen just once. This chain uses TRBV15 with TRBJ2-7; D is unclear. This CDR3 has 14 amino acids. V was trimmed by 0 bases and J by 4 bases, leaving 10 bases between them. CDR1 is LNHNV and CDR2 is YYDKDF in the germline V gene (reference sequence). The CDR3 sequence: CATSRDQVEYEQYF. The CDR3 DNA sequence: TGTGCCACCAGCAGAGATCAGGTAGAGTACGAGCAGTACTTC. Combining the CDR3 with reference TRBV15 and TRBJ2-7 gives the whole variable domain DAMVIQNPRYQVTQFGKPVTLSCSQTLNHNVMYWYQQKSSQAPKLLFHYYDKDFNNEADTPDNFQSRRPNTSFCFLDIRSPGLGDTAMYLCATSRDQVEYEQYFGPGTRLTVT.

This rearrangement joins TRBV19 to TRBJ1-1, with 7 bases aligning to TRBD1. The CDR3 covers 14 residues. V trimming: 1 base; J trimming: 3 bases; junction bases outside the gene matches: 2. Germline assignment: CDR1 LNHDA and CDR2 SQIVND (reference sequence). In nucleotides, the CDR3 is TGTGCCAGTAGTATAGGGGGACAGTACACTGAAGCTTTCTTT. This encodes CASSIGGQYTEAFF.

The chain couples TRBV5-1 to TRBJ1-2; 7 positions agree with TRBD1. Trimming took 0 bases from V and 6 from J; bases not matched to a gene: 5. Germline assignment: CDR1 SGHRS and CDR2 YFSETQ. The CDR3 contains 14 residues. The CDR3 is CASSLVLGGDGYTF. In nucleotides, the CDR3 is TGCGCCAGCAGCTTGGTTTTAGGGGGCGATGGCTACACCTTC.

In the case of this clone: The junction does not match germline at one end; this may be a read error. Other DNA variants within this sample encode the same CDR3. This chain connects TRBV5-1 to TRBJ1-2; D may be TRBD1 (5 bases). The CDR3 covers 13 residues. The germline V gene encodes CDR1 SGHRS and CDR2 YFSETQ. Here the CDR3 reads CASSLAGTGGYTF. CDR3 in DNA: TGCGCCAGCAGTTTGGCAGGGACTGGTGGCTACACCTTC.

J is TRBJ1-3 and V is TRBV5-4; a weak D match, TRBD1 (6 bases). The germline CDR1 and CDR2 sequences are SGHNT and YYREEE (reference sequence). V lost 4 bases and J 0 bases, leaving 17 bases between the germline ends. The CDR3 consists of 17 residues. CDR3 amino acids: CASSRTLTGTSGNTIYF. In DNA form, the CDR3 reads TGTGCCAGCAGCCGAACCCTGACAGGTACCTCTGGAAACACCATATATTTT.

This clone was seen a single time. The chain links TRBV12-5 to TRBJ2-3, with 10 bases fitting TRBD2. The germline V gene has CDR1 LGHNT and CDR2 FRNRAP. The CDR3 sequence is 17 residues long. V gave up 4 bases and J gave up 1 base; unmatched junction bases: 8. The CDR3 DNA sequence: TGTGCTAGTGGTTCTCCGGGACTAGCGAGACGCACAGATACGCAGTATTTT. Its translation is CASGSPGLARRTDTQYF.

The CDR3 DNA reads TGCGCCAGCAGAAGCGGGGCGACAGATACGCAGTATTTT. Its translation is CASRSGATDTQYF. This sequence joins TRBV5-1 and TRBJ2-3; TRBD2 matches at 7 bases. CDR3 length: 13 residues. From germline, CDR1 is SGHRS and CDR2 YFSETQ. V shed 5 bases, J shed 3 bases, and the junction held 3 bases outside the gene matches.

This rearrangement joins TRBV5-5 to TRBJ2-3, with D unclear. The length of the CDR3 is 13 residues. The V end lost 2 bases, the J end lost 3 bases, and 7 bases lay between the germline ends. The germline V gene encodes CDR1 SGHKS and CDR2 YYEKEE (reference sequence). CDR3 nucleotides: TGTGCCAGCAGCTTCGAGAGGACAGATACGCAGTATTTT. This codes for CASSFERTDTQYF.

This chain connects TRBV10-2 to TRBJ2-5; no firm D call. The J call may not be correct, given that the DNA end is closer to TRBJ2-7. Germline CDR1 reads WSHSY; CDR2 reads SAAADI. The CDR3 totals 12 residues. DNA of the CDR3: TGCGCCAGCAGTTCAATCTCCTACGAGCAGTACTTC. Its protein product is CASSSISYEQYF.

CDR3 coding DNA: TGTGCCAGCAGCTTCGCGGGGAGTCAAGAGACCCAGTACTTC. Protein: CASSFAGSQETQYF. The rearrangement joins TRBV7-2 to TRBJ2-5; possible D gene TRBD2, 6 bases. This CDR3 is 14 amino acids long. Germline loops: CDR1 SGHTA, CDR2 FQGNSA. Trimming left V 3 bases short and J 2 bases short, with 10 bases between. Looking up the rest from reference TRBV7-2 and TRBJ2-5 gives the full variable domain: GAGVSQSPSNKVTEKGKDVELRCDPISGHTALYWYRQSLGQGLEFLIYFQGNSAPDKSGLPSDRFSAERTGGSVSTLTIQRTQQEDSAVYLCASSFAGSQETQYFGPGTRLLVL.

This clone has a single count. The chain is built from TRBV7-8 and TRBJ2-1; maybe TRBD2 (6 bases). The ends were cut back, 5 bases at V and 4 bases at J, with 15 bases in the middle. CDR1 and CDR2 from the germline V gene are SGHVS and FQNEAQ. There are 15 residues in the CDR3. CDR3 protein: CASSQSRDSYNEQFF. CDR3 DNA: TGTGCCAGCAGCCAATCCCGGGACTCTTACAATGAGCAGTTCTTC.

The CDR3 DNA reads as TGTGCCAGCAGCTTACAGGGAACGAATTCACCCCTCCACTTT. Translating gives CASSLQGTNSPLHF. The chain carries TRBV5-6 and TRBJ1-6; possibly TRBD1 for D (6 bases). The V and J ends lost 2 bases and 7 bases respectively, with 10 bases between them. The CDR3 is 14 amino acids. The V gene's germline CDR1 is SGHDT and CDR2 YYEEEE.

This clone has only one observation. CDR3 sequence: CAATSGGQETQYF. The CDR3 nucleotides read TGTGCCGCCACTAGCGGGGGCCAAGAGACCCAGTACTTC. This chain connects TRBV10-3 to TRBJ2-5; TRBD2 aligns across 11 bases. This CDR3 is 13 amino acids long. Germline assignment: CDR1 ENHRY and CDR2 SYGVKD. J gave up 1 base and V 11 bases, and 3 bases lay outside the gene matches.

The rearrangement joins TRBV7-9 to TRBJ1-2, with 8 bases aligning to TRBD1. The germline V gene encodes CDR1 SEHNR and CDR2 FQNEAQ (reference sequence). The V and J ends lost 4 bases and 5 bases, in that order; junction bases with no gene match: 6. There are 14 residues in the CDR3. For the CDR3, the DNA is TGTGCCAGCAGCTCCACCGGACAGGGATATGGCTACACCTTC. Protein sequence: CASSSTGQGYGYTF.

The chain employs TRBV19 and TRBJ2-2; 7 nucleotides align to TRBD2. Germline V lookup: CDR1 LNHDA, CDR2 SQIVND (reference sequence). The CDR3 has 11 residues. The ends lost 11 bases at V and 5 bases at J; junction bases unmatched: 2. The CDR3 loop reads CAGGGTGELFF. CDR3 nucleotide sequence: TGTGCCGGGGGGGGAACCGGGGAGCTGTTTTTT.

Points on this clone: Germline and junction disagree at one end, which may indicate a read error. The chain combines TRBV9 with TRBJ1-2; perhaps TRBD1 as D (6 bases). Germline CDR1 and CDR2: SGDLS and YYNGEE. This CDR3 has 11 residues. The CDR3: CASSPMAGADF. The CDR3 coding sequence is TGTGCCAGCAGCCCAATGGCAGGGGCCGACTTC.

This chain connects TRBV7-9 to TRBJ1-5; tentatively, D is TRBD1 (5 bases). Germline V gene data show CDR1 as SEHNR and CDR2 as FQNEAQ (reference sequence). The CDR3 is 13 residues long. Trimming left V 5 bases short and J 7 bases short, with 12 bases between. The CDR3 region is CASSKDGGQPQHF. The CDR3 DNA reads TGTGCCAGCAGCAAGGACGGGGGGCAGCCCCAGCATTTT. The variable domain in full, completed from reference TRBV7-9 and TRBJ1-5, reads DTGVSQNPRHKITKRGQNVTFRCDPISEHNRLYWYRQTLGQGPEFLTYFQNEAQLEKSRLLSDRFSAERPKGSFSTLEIQRTEQGDSAMYLCASSKDGGQPQHFGDGTRLSIL.

The V and J genes are TRBV7-9 and TRBJ2-7; 9 bases align to TRBD1. Per the germline V gene, CDR1 is SEHNR and CDR2 is FQNEAQ (reference sequence). This CDR3 has 16 residues. V was clipped by 5 bases and J by 5 bases; unmatched bases: 13. CDR3 coding DNA: TGTGCCAGCAGCCGTTCCGGGACAGGGATGAGCAACGAGCAGTACTTC. It specifies CASSRSGTGMSNEQYF. The variable domain in full, completed from reference TRBV7-9 and TRBJ2-7, reads DTGVSQNPRHKITKRGQNVTFRCDPISEHNRLYWYRQTLGQGPEFLTYFQNEAQLEKSRLLSDRFSAERPKGSFSTLEIQRTEQGDSAMYLCASSRSGTGMSNEQYFGPGTRLTVT.